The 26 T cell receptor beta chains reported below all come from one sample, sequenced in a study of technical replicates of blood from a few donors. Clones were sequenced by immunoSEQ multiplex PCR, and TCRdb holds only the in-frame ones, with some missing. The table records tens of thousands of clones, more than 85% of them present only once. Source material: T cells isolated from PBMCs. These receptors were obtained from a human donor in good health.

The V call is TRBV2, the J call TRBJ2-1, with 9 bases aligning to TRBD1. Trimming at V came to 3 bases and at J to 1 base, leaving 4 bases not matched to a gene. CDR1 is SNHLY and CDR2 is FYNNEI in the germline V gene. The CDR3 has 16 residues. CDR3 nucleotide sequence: TGTGCCAGCAGTGATATGGGACAGGGATCCTACAATGAGCAGTTCTTC. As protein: CASSDMGQGSYNEQFF.

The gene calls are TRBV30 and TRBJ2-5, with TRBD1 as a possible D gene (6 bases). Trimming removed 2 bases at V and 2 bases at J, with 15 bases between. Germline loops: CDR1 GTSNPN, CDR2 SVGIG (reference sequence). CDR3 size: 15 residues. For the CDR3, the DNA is TGTGCCTGGAGTAAAGGGGGTGACGGGCAAGAGACCCAGTACTTC. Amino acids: CAWSKGGDGQETQYF.

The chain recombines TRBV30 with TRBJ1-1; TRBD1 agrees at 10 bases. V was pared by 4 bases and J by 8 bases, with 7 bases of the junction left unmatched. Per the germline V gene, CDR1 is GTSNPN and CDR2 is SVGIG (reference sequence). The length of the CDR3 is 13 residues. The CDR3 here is CAWNMDRGAEAFF. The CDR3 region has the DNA TGTGCCTGGAATATGGACAGGGGGGCCGAAGCTTTCTTT.

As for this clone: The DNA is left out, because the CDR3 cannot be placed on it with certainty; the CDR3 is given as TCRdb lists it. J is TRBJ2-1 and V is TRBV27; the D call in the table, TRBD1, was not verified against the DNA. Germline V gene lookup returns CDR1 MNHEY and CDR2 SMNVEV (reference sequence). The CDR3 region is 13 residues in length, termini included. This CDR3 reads CASSFSWGQGSFF.

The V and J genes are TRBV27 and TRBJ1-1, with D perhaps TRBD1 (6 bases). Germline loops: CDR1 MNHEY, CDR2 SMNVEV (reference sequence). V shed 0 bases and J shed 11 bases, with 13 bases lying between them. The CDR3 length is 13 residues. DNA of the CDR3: TGTGCCAGCAGTTTATCGGGGGGAGGGGGTGCTTTCTTT. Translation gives CASSLSGGGGAFF.

The DNA of the CDR3 is TGTGCCACCGTTGGACAGGGTCTTAATGGCTACACCTTC. Translating gives CATVGQGLNGYTF. The V and J genes are TRBV6-5 and TRBJ1-2; 8 bases map to TRBD1. CDR3 size: 13 residues. Looked up from germline, CDR1 is MNHEY and CDR2 is SVGAGI. Trimming took 10 bases from V and 6 from J; bases not matched to a gene: 10.

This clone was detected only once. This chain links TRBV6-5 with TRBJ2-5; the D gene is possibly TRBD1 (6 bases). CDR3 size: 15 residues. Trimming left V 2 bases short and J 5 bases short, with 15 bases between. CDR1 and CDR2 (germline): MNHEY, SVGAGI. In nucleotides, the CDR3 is TGTGCCAGCAGTTACCACCGGGACACCCAGGAGACCCAGTACTTC. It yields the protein CASSYHRDTQETQYF.

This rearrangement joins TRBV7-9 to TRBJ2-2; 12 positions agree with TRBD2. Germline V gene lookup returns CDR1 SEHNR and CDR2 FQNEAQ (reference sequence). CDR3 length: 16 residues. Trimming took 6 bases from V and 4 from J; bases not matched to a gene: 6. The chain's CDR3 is CASSSSGRGSTGELFF. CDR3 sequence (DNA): TGTGCCAGCAGTTCTAGCGGGAGGGGGAGCACCGGGGAGCTGTTTTTT.

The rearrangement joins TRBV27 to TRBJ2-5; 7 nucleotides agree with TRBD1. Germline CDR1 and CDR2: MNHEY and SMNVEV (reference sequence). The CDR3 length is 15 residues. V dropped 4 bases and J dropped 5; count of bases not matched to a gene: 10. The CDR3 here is CASSSRDRRTETQYF. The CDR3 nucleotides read TGTGCCAGCAGTTCTCGGGACAGACGGACGGAGACCCAGTACTTC.

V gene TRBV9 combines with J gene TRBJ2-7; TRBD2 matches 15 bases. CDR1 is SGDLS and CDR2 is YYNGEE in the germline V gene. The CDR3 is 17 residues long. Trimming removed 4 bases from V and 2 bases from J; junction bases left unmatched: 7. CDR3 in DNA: TGTGCCAGCAGCCAGGGACTAGCGGGAGGACGTGCCTACGAGCAGTACTTC. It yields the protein CASSQGLAGGRAYEQYF.

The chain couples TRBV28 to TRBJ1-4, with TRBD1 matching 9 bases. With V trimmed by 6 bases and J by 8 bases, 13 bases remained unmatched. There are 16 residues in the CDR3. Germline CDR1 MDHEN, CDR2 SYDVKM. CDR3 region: CASSLNRDRDDEKLFF. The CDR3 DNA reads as TGTGCCAGCAGCCTTAACCGGGACAGGGACGACGAAAAACTGTTTTTT. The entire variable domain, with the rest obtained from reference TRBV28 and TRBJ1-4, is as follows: DVKVTQSSRYLVKRTGEKVFLECVQDMDHENMFWYRQDPGLGLRLIYFSYDVKMKEKGDIPEGYSVSREKKERFSLILESASTNQTSMYLCASSLNRDRDDEKLFFGSGTQLSVL.

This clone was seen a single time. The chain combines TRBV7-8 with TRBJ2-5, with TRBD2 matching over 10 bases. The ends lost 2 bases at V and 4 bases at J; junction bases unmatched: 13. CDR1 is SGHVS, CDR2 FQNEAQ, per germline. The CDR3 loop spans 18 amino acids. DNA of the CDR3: TGTGCCAGCAGCTTATTCAATTTGGGGACTAGCGATGGAGAGACCCAGTACTTC. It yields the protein CASSLFNLGTSDGETQYF.

The CDR3 spells CASSTGTGYGYTF. The CDR3 nucleotides read TGTGCCAGCAGTACCGGGACAGGCTATGGCTACACCTTC. The chain carries TRBV6-6 and TRBJ1-2; the match to TRBD1 covers 8 bases. In germline, CDR1 is MNHNY, CDR2 SVGAGI (reference sequence). This CDR3 spans 13 amino acids. V trimming: 5 bases; J trimming: 4 bases; junction bases outside the gene matches: 3.

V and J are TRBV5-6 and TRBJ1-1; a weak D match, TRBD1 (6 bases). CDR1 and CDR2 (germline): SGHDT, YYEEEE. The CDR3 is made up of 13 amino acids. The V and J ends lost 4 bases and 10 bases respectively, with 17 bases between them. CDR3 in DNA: TGTGCCAGCAGCCGCTACAACCAGGGGACAGCTTTCTTT. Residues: CASSRYNQGTAFF. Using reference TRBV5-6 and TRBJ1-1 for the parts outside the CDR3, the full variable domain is DAGVTQSPTHLIKTRGQQVTLRCSPKSGHDTVSWYQQALGQGPQFIFQYYEEEERQRGNFPDRFSGHQFPNYSSELNVNALLLGDSALYLCASSRYNQGTAFFGQGTRLTVV.

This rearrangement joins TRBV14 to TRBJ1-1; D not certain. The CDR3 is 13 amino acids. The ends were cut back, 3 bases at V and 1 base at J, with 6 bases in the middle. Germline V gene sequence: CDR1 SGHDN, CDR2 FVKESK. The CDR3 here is CASSQRQNTEAFF. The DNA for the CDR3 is TGTGCCAGCAGCCAGAGACAGAACACTGAAGCTTTCTTT.

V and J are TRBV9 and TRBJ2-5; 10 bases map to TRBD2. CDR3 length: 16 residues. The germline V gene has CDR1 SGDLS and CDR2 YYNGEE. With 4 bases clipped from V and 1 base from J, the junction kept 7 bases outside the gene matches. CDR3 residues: CASSPRTSGPQETQYF. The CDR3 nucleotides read TGTGCCAGCAGCCCCCGGACTAGCGGCCCCCAAGAGACCCAGTACTTC.

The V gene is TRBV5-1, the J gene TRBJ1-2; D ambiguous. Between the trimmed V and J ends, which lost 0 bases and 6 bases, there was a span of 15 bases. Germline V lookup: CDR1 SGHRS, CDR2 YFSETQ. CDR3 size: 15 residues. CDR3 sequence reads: CASSLGGPAGNGYTF. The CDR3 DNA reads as TGCGCCAGCAGCTTGGGCGGGCCTGCGGGGAATGGCTACACCTTC.

Here the CDR3 reads CASSWGQAWGELFF. The CDR3 DNA is TGCGCCAGCAGCTGGGGACAGGCTTGGGGGGAGCTGTTTTTT. J is TRBJ2-2 and V is TRBV4-1; 8 bases are a match to TRBD1. CDR1 and CDR2 from the germline V gene are MGHRA and YSYEKL. J was trimmed by 8 bases and V by 5 bases; bases with no gene match: 7. The CDR3 loop spans 14 amino acids.

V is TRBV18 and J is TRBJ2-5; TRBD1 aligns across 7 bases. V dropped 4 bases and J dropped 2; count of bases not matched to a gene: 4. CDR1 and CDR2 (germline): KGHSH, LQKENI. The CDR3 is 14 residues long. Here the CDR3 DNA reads TGTGCCAGCTCACTAAACAGGGGACAAGAGACCCAGTACTTC. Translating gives CASSLNRGQETQYF.

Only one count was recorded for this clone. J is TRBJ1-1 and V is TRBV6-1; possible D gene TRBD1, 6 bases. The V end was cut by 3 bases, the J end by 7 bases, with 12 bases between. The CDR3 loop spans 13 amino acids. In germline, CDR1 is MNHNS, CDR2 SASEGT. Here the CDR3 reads CASSEMDRFEAFF. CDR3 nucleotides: TGTGCCAGCAGTGAGATGGACAGATTTGAAGCTTTCTTT.

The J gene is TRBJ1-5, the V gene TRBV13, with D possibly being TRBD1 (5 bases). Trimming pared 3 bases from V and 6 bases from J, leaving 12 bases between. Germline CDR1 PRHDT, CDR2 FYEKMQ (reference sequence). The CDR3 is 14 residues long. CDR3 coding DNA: TGTGCCAGCAGCTTGGGGGAGGCCACTCAGCCCCAGCATTTT. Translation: CASSLGEATQPQHF. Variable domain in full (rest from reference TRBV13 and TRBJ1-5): AAGVIQSPRHLIKEKRETATLKCYPIPRHDTVYWYQQGPGQDPQFLISFYEKMQSDKGSIPDRFSAQQFSDYHSELNMSSLELGDSALYFCASSLGEATQPQHFGDGTRLSIL.

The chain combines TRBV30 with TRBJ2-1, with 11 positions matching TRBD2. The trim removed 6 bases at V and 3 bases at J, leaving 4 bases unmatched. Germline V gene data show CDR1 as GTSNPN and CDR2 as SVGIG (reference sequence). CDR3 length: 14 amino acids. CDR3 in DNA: TGTGCCTGCGGGACTAGCGGAAACTACAATGAGCAGTTCTTC. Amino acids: CACGTSGNYNEQFF.

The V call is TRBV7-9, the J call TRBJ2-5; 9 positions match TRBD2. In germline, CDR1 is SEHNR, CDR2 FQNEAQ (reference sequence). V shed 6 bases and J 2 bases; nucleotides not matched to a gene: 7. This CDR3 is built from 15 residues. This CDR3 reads CASSYPTSGQETQYF. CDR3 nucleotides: TGTGCCAGCAGTTACCCGACTAGCGGTCAAGAGACCCAGTACTTC. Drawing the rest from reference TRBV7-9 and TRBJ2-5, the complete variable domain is DTGVSQNPRHKITKRGQNVTFRCDPISEHNRLYWYRQTLGQGPEFLTYFQNEAQLEKSRLLSDRFSAERPKGSFSTLEIQRTEQGDSAMYLCASSYPTSGQETQYFGPGTRLLVL.

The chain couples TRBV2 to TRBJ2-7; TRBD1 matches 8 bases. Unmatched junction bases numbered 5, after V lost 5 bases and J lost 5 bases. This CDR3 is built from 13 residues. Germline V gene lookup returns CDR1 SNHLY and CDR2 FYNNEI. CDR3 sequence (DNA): TGTGCCAGCAGTTTACAGGGGGGCAACGAGCAGTACTTC. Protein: CASSLQGGNEQYF.

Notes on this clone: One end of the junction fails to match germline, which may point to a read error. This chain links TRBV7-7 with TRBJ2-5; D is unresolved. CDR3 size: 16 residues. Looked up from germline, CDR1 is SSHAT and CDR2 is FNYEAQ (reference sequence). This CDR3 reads CASSLETAASQETQYF. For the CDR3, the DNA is TGTGCTAGCAGCTTAGAGACTGCAGCTTCTCAAGAGACCCAGTACTTC. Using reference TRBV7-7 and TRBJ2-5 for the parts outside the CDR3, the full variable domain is GAGVSQSPRYKVTKRGQDVTLRCDPISSHATLYWYQQALGQGPEFLTYFNYEAQPDKSGLPSDRFSAERPEGSISTLTIQRTEQRDSAMYRCASSLETAASQETQYFGPGTRLLVL.

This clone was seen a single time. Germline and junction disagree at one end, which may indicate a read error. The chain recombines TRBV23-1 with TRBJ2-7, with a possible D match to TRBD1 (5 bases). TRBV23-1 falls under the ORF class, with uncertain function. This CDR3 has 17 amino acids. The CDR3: CASSKSVNRTSSYEQYF. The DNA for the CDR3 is TGCGCCAGCAGTAAATCGGTGAACAGGACAAGCTCCTACGAGCAGTACTTC.